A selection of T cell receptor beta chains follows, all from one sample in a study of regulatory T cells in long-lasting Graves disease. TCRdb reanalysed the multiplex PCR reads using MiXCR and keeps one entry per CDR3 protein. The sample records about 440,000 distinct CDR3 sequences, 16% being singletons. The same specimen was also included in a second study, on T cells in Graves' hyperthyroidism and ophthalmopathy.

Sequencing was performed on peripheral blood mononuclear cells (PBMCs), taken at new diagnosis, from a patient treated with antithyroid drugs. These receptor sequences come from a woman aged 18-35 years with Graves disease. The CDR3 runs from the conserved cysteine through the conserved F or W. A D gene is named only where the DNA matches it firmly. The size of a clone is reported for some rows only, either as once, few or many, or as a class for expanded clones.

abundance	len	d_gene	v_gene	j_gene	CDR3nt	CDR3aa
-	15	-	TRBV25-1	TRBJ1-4	TGTGCCAGCAGTGCTCCCGGGACTCTATATGAAAAACTGTTTTTT	CASSAPGTLYEKLFF
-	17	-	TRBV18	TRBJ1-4	TGTGCCAGCTCAAAGGCGGCGGAGGTTGGGACTAATGAAAAACTGTTTTTT	CASSKAAEVGTNEKLFF
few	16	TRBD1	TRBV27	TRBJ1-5	TGTGCCAGCAGTTTACAGGGGGGCATGGGCAATCAGCCCCAGCATTTT	CASSLQGGMGNQPQHF
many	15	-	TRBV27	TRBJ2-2	TGTGCCAGCAGTTTATCGTGGCGGGTACCCGGGGAGCTGTTTTTT	CASSLSWRVPGELFF
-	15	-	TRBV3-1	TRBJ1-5	TGTGCCAGCAGCTTAGAGGCCTTTTCCAATCAGCCCCAGCATTTT	CASSLEAFSNQPQHF
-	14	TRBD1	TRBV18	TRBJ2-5	TGTGCCAGCTCACCATTAGGGGGCCAAGAGACCCATTACTTC	CASSPLGGQETHYF
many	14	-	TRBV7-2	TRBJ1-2	TGTGCCAGCAGCCCCACAGGGATAGGGTATGGCTACACCTTC	CASSPTGIGYGYTF
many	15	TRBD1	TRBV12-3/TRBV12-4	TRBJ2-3	TGTGCCAGCAGTTTAAGCAGGGGGACGAGGGATACGCAGTATTTT	CASSLSRGTRDTQYF
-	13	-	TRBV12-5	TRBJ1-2	TGTGCTAGTGGTTTGGCCGGACCGATTGGCTACACCTTC	CASGLAGPIGYTF
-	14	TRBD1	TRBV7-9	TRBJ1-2	TGTGCCAGCAGCTCAGGACAGGGGTACTATGGCTACACCTTC	CASSSGQGYYGYTF
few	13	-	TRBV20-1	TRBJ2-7	TGCAGTGCTAAACCCGGATACTCCTACGAGCAGTACTTC	CSAKPGYSYEQYF
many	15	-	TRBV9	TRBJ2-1	TGTGCCAGCAGCGTGTTGTCGGGCTCCTACAATGAGCAGTTCTTC	CASSVLSGSYNEQFF
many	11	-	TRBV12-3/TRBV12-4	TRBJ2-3	TGTGCCAGCAGCCAAACAGATACGCAGTATTTT	CASSQTDTQYF
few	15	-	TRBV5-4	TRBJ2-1	TGTGCAACCCTCTCTGCCGGGGGCACCGTGGATGAGCAGTTCTTC	CATLSAGGTVDEQFF
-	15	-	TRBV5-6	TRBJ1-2	TGTGCCAGCAGCTCCTCTACGGGGATCATCTATGGCTACACCTTC	CASSSSTGIIYGYTF
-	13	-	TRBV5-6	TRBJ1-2	TGTGCCAGCAGCCTTCCCGGGCCCGGGGGCTACACCTTC	CASSLPGPGGYTF
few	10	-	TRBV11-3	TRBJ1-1	TGTGCCAGCAGCTTACTTAGAGCTTTCTTT	CASSLLRAFF
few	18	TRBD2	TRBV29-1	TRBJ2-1	TGCAGCGTTGGGTGGCCACCTGAGCGGGAGTGGACCTACAATGAGCAGTTCTTC	CSVGWPPEREWTYNEQFF
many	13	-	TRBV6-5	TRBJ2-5	TGTGCCAGCAGTTACGGGAGTTGGGAGACCCAGTACTTC	CASSYGSWETQYF
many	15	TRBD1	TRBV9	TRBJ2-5	TGTGCCAGCAGCGGTGACAGGGGGTACCAAGAGACCCAGTACTTC	CASSGDRGYQETQYF
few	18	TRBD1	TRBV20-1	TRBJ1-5	TGCAGTGCTAGAAGCACCGGGACAGGGCGGAACCTCAATCAGCCCCAGCATTTT	CSARSTGTGRNLNQPQHF